This passage covers 2 T cell receptor beta chains from one sample sequenced in a study of regulatory T cells in long-lasting Graves disease. The time point here: newly diagnosed GD, antithyroid drugs for less than 3 months. The TCR library was made from RNA that had been extracted from PBMCs in TRIzol. Assembly of TCR beta libraries relied on iRepertoire HTBI primers together with Arm-PCR of CDR3 regions. TCRdb re-analysed the multiplex PCR reads in MiXCR, keeping a single row per CDR3 protein. The table lists some 450,000 distinct CDR3 sequences, about a sixth of them singletons. These data were also filed under a second study, of T cells in Graves' hyperthyroidism and ophthalmopathy.

Sequences were derived from peripheral blood mononuclear cells (PBMCs), sampled at new diagnosis, from a patient treated with antithyroid drugs. These receptors came from a young woman with Graves disease.

The sample holds many counts of this clonotype. The rearrangement links TRBV29-1 to TRBJ2-7, with 10 bases matching TRBD2. The junction had 7 bases not matched to a gene; V was cut back by 4 bases and J by 4 bases. CDR1 and CDR2 (germline): SQVTM, ANQGSEA. This CDR3 comprises 14 residues. The CDR3 coding sequence is TGCAGCGTTGCAGCGGCTAGCGGGGGATACGAGCAGTACTTC. Translating it yields CSVAAASGGYEQYF.

Notes on this clonotype: This likely reflects a read error, since a far larger clone is one base away. The chain uses TRBV20-1 and TRBJ2-7; tentative D call: TRBD1 (6 bases). The germline V and J ends were trimmed by 4 bases and 7 bases, with 20 bases remaining between them. CDR1 and CDR2 (germline): DFQATT, SNEGSKA (reference sequence). This CDR3 has 14 residues. The CDR3: CSAISGTHLNEQYF. DNA of the CDR3: TGCAGTGCTATCTCCGGGACACATCTCAATGAGCAGTACTTC.